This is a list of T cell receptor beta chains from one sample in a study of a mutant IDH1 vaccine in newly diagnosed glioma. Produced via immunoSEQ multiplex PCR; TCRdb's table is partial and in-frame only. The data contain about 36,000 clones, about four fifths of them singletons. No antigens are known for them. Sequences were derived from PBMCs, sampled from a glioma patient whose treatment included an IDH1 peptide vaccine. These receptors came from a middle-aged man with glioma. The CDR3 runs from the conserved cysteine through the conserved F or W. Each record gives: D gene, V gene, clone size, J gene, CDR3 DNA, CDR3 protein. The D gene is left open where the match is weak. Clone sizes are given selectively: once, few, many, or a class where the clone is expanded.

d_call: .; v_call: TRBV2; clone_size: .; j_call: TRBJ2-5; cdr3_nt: TGTGCCAGCAGCCTCCGGGCCATCCAAGAGACCCAGTACTTC; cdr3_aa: CASSLRAIQETQYF
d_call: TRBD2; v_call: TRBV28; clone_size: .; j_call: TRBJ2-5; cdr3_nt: TGTGCCACCCTTAGCGGGAGGGCCAGAGAGACCCAGTACTTC; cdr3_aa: CATLSGRARETQYF
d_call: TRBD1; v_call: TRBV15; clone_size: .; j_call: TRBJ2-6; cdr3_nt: TGTGCCACCAGCGGGACACAGGGGGGATTTTCCTCTGGGGCCAACGTCCTGACTTTC; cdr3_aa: CATSGTQGGFSSGANVLTF
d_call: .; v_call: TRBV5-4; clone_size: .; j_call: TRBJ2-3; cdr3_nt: TGTGCCAGCAGCTTGAATCTAGATACCACAGATACGCAGTATTTT; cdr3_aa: CASSLNLDTTDTQYF
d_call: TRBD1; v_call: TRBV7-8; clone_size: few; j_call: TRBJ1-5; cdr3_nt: TGTGCCAGCAGCTTTACAGGGGCTGGTCAGCCCCAGCATTTT; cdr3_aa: CASSFTGAGQPQHF
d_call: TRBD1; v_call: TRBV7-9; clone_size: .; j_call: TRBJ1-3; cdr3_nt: TGTGCCAGCGCTGGGACAGGGAGAAACACCATATATTTT; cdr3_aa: CASAGTGRNTIYF
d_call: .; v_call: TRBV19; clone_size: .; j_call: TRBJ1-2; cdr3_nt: TGTGCCAGTCGCTACTCAACTCTGAACTATGGCTACACCTTC; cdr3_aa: CASRYSTLNYGYTF
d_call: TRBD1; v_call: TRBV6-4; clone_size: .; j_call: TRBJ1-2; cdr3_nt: TGTGCCAGCAGCTCAGGAGGGGGCGCTGGGTATGGCTACACCTTC; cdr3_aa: CASSSGGGAGYGYTF
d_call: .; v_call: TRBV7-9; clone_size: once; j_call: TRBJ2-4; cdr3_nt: TGTGCCAGCAGCTTAGGAGGGAAAAACATTCAGTACTTC; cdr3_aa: CASSLGGKNIQYF
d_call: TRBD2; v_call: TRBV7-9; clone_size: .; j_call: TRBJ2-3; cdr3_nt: TGTGCCAGCAGCTCCCCGGGACTAGCGGGAAGGGGCACAGATACGCAGTATTTT; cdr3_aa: CASSSPGLAGRGTDTQYF
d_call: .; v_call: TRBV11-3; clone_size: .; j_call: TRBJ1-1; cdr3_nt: TGTGCCAGCAGCTCTATAGGTCAGATGAACACTGAAGCTTTCTTT; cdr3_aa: CASSSIGQMNTEAFF
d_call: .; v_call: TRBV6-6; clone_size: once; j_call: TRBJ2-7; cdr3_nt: TGTGCCAGCAGCCAGACAGGAGGGTCCATCTACGAGCAGTACTTC; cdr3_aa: CASSQTGGSIYEQYF
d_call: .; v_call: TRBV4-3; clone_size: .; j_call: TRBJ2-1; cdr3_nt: TGCGCCAGCAGCCCCCACACGGGTAGGAATGAGCAGTTCTTC; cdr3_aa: CASSPHTGRNEQFF
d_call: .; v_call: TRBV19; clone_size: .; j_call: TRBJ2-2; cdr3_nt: TGTGCCAGTAGTATTGGAGGGTATACCGGGGAGCTGTTTTTT; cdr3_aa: CASSIGGYTGELFF
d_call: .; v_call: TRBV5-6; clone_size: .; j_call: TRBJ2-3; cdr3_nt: TGTGCCAGCAGCTTGGTCAGGGGCCCTAGCACAGATACGCAGTATTTT; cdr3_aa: CASSLVRGPSTDTQYF
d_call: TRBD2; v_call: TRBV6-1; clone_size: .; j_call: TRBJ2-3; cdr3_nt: TGTGCCAGCAGGGCGGGAGGCACAGATACGCAGTATTTT; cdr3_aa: CASRAGGTDTQYF
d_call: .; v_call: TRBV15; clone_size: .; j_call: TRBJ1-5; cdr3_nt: TGTGCCACCAGCAGAGATCTGACAGGACTGGGGCAGCCCCAGCATTTT; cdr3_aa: CATSRDLTGLGQPQHF
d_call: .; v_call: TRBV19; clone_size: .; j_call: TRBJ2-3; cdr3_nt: TGTGCCAGTAGTATACGGGCAGACAGCACAGATACGCAGTATTTT; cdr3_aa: CASSIRADSTDTQYF
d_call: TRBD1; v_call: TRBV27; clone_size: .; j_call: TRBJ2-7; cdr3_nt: TGTGCCAGCAGTACACGGACAGGGGGCGAGCAGTACTTC; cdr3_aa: CASSTRTGGEQYF
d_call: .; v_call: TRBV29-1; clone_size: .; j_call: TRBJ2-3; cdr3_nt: TGCAGCGTCGACGGAGACACAGATACGCAGTATTTT; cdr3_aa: CSVDGDTDTQYF
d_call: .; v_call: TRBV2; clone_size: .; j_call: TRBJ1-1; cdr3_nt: TGTGCCAGCAGGGGGGATACGGAAAAGGCTTTCTTT; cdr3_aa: CASRGDTEKAFF
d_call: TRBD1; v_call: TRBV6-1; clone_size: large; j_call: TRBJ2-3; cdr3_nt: TGTGCCAGCAGTGCGGGACAGGGGGCAGATACGCAGTATTTT; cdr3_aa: CASSAGQGADTQYF
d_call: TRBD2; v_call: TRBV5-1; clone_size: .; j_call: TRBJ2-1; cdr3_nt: TGCGCCAGCGCACTAGCGGGAGGAAATAATGAGCAGTTCTTC; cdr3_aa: CASALAGGNNEQFF
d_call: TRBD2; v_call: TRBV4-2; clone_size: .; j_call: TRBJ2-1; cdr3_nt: TGTGCCAGCAGCCAAGAGTTCAGACTAGCGGGAGAGGGTGAGCAGTTCTTC; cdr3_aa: CASSQEFRLAGEGEQFF
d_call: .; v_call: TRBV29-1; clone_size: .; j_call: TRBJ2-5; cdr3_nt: TGCAGCGTCGTCGTATACGACAGCGCCGAGACCCAGTACTTC; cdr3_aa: CSVVVYDSAETQYF
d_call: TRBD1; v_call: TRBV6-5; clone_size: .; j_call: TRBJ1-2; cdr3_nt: TGTGCCAGCAGTTACTCTCGGACAGGGATTAATGGCTACACCTTC; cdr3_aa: CASSYSRTGINGYTF
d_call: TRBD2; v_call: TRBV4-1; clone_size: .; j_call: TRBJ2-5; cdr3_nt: TGCGCCAGCAGCCAAGAAGTAGCTAGCGGGGGGCCTATGGTCCGAGAGACCCAGTACTTC; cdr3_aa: CASSQEVASGGPMVRETQYF
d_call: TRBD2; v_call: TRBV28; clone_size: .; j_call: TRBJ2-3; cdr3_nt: TGTGCCAGCAGTTCCGGGACTAGCGGGAGGTACACAGATACGCAGTATTTT; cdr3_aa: CASSSGTSGRYTDTQYF